Listed here are 11 T cell receptor beta chains from one sample, sequenced in a study of regulatory T cells in long-lasting Graves disease. Building the TCR beta libraries relied on iRepertoire HTBI primers, and CDR3 regions underwent Arm-PCR. TCRdb reanalysed the multiplex PCR reads using MiXCR and keeps one entry per CDR3 protein. The sample includes 540,000 or so distinct CDR3 sequences, roughly 14% of them seen just once. Time point in this sample: newly diagnosed GD, antithyroid drugs for less than 3 months. PBMC-derived RNA was used for the TCR library. These same data were also listed under a study on T cells in Graves' hyperthyroidism and ophthalmopathy.

This sample comprised peripheral blood mononuclear cells (PBMCs), obtained at new diagnosis, from a patient treated with antithyroid drugs. These receptors all come from a young man with Graves disease.

The V gene is TRBV18, the J gene TRBJ2-1; no clear D gene. Germline V gene lookup returns CDR1 KGHSH and CDR2 LQKENI. This CDR3 has 15 amino acids. The V end lost 3 bases, the J end lost 2 bases, and 11 bases lay between the germline ends. The CDR3 here is CASSPPGPAYNEQFF. The CDR3 bases are TGTGCCAGCTCACCTCCGGGTCCAGCCTACAATGAGCAGTTCTTC.

This clonotype came up many times. This chain connects TRBV12-3 or TRBV12-4 to TRBJ2-5, with D perhaps matching TRBD2 (5 bases). CDR3 length: 19 residues. Trimming shortened V by 6 bases and J by 0 bases, and 26 bases separated the two germline ends. The CDR3 loop is CASSPFGVAREGDQETQYF. The CDR3 coding sequence is TGTGCCAGCAGCCCTTTCGGGGTAGCGAGGGAAGGTGACCAAGAGACCCAGTACTTC.

The sample holds many counts of this clonotype. The rearrangement uses TRBV11-2 and TRBJ1-6, with 8 bases fitting TRBD1. The V gene end was trimmed by 4 bases and the J gene end by 0 bases; junction bases not matched to a gene: 14. Per germline, CDR1 SGHAT and CDR2 FQNNGV. This CDR3 contains 20 residues. Written as DNA, the CDR3 is TGTGCCAGCAGCTCCACCGGACAGGGAAGGAAAAGCTCCTATAATTCACCCCTCCACTTT. It yields the protein CASSSTGQGRKSSYNSPLHF.

This clonotype was counted only a few times. The chain joins TRBV18 to TRBJ2-4; D may be TRBD1 (5 bases). Germline assignment: CDR1 KGHSH and CDR2 LQKENI. The CDR3 covers 17 residues. The V gene lost 1 base and the J gene lost 5 bases, with 18 bases spanning the gap. As DNA, the CDR3 is TGTGCCAGCTCACCACGAGTGGATAAGGGGCCCCAAAACATTCAGTACTTC. Translation: CASSPRVDKGPQNIQYF. The full variable domain, in which reference TRBV18 and TRBJ2-4 provide the parts outside the CDR3, is NAGVMQNPRHLVRRRGQEARLRCSPMKGHSHVYWYRQLPEEGLKFMVYLQKENIIDESGMPKERFSAEFPKEGPSILRIQQVVRGDSAAYFCASSPRVDKGPQNIQYFGAGTRLSVL.

This clonotype appeared many times. The genes are TRBV10-3 and TRBJ1-1; TRBD1 might be the D (5 bases). Germline-derived CDR1 and CDR2 are ENHRY and SYGVKD. The CDR3 contains 14 residues. V dropped 6 bases and J dropped 5 bases, with 16 bases sitting between them. The CDR3 sequence: CAISSGTVGTEAFF. Written as DNA, the CDR3 is TGTGCCATCAGCTCGGGGACGGTCGGAACTGAAGCTTTCTTT.

This chain links TRBV5-6 with TRBJ1-2; weak D call: TRBD1 (5 bases). V lost 2 bases and J 6 bases, leaving 11 bases between the germline ends. The CDR3 is 13 amino acids. Germline V lookup: CDR1 SGHDT, CDR2 YYEEEE. This chain's CDR3 is CASSFPVGDGYTF. The CDR3 bases are TGTGCCAGCAGCTTCCCGGTGGGGGATGGCTACACCTTC.

The rearrangement links TRBV5-6 to TRBJ2-7; perhaps TRBD1 as D (5 bases). V was trimmed by 4 bases and J by 5 bases, leaving 16 bases between them. The germline gives CDR1 SGHDT, CDR2 YYEEEE. The CDR3 is 14 residues long. The CDR3 sequence: CASSLGVGVNEQYF. CDR3 DNA sequence: TGTGCCAGCAGCCTTGGTGTAGGGGTAAACGAGCAGTACTTC.

This clonotype appeared many times. The V and J genes are TRBV30 and TRBJ2-7; 8 bases are a match to TRBD1. CDR3 size: 14 residues. Unmatched junction bases numbered 8, after V lost 3 bases and J lost 4 bases. CDR1 and CDR2 (germline): GTSNPN, SVGIG (reference sequence). CDR3 in DNA: TGTGCCTGGAGATTCTCGGACAGGGCTTACGAGCAGTACTTC. It is translated as CAWRFSDRAYEQYF.

In the case of this clonotype: Here the CDR3 omits its conserved ending phenylalanine or tryptophan, so a read error is the likely source. The V gene is TRBV19, the J gene TRBJ2-6; D unresolved. Germline lookup yields CDR1 LNHDA and CDR2 SQIVND (reference sequence). The CDR3 is made up of 18 amino acids. Trimming took 7 bases from V and 1 from J, leaving 20 bases between them. The CDR3 loop reads CASTLRRVESSGANVLTL. The DNA of the CDR3 is TGTGCCAGTACTCTCCGAAGGGTAGAGTCGTCTGGGGCCAACGTCCTGACTCTC.

This clonotype was seen many times. The rearrangement links TRBV6-1 to TRBJ2-5; 8 nucleotides match TRBD1. This CDR3 is 13 amino acids long. Trimming at V came to 6 bases and at J to 2 bases, leaving 2 bases not matched to a gene. The germline V gene encodes CDR1 MNHNS and CDR2 SASEGT. CDR3 sequence: CASRRTGQETQYF. In nucleotides, the CDR3 is TGTGCCAGCAGACGGACAGGGCAAGAGACCCAGTACTTC.

As concerns this clonotype: A much bigger clone sits one base away, suggesting this may be a read error. The chain is built from TRBV27 and TRBJ2-7, with D tentatively TRBD1 (6 bases). The ends were cut back, 4 bases at V and 5 bases at J, with 12 bases in the middle. CDR3 length: 13 residues. Germline lookup yields CDR1 MNHEY and CDR2 SMNVEV (reference sequence). The CDR3: CASSWGHYDEQYF. In DNA form, the CDR3 reads TGTGCCAGCAGTTGGGGGCATTACGACGAGCAGTACTTC.